These 3 T cell receptor beta chains were all obtained from the same sample, sequenced in a study of PD-1 blockade in classical Hodgkin lymphoma. Repertoires were generated with immunoSEQ multiplex PCR, while TCRdb's copy carries only in-frame clones and drops some. The top ten hold around 8.5% of the sample, which has 70,000 to 80,000 clones, about 92% seen once. Each of the patients experienced relapse following autologous stem cell transplantation, and their brentuximab vedotin exposure differed. This specimen was peripheral blood mononuclear cells (PBMCs), taken at baseline. These receptors came from a human donor with classical Hodgkin lymphoma.

This clone has just one count. The rearrangement links TRBV20-1 to TRBJ2-7; tentatively, D is TRBD1 or TRBD2 (5 bases each). V shed 7 bases and J shed 2 bases, with 9 bases lying between them. The CDR3 runs 11 residues. CDR1 is DFQATT and CDR2 is SNEGSKA in the germline V gene (reference sequence). In nucleotides, the CDR3 is TGCAGTGGCAGGGAGACCTACGAGCAGTACTTC. It codes for CSGRETYEQYF.

The rearrangement joins TRBV19 to TRBJ2-7; D perhaps matches TRBD1 (6 bases). Germline-derived CDR1 and CDR2 are LNHDA and SQIVND (reference sequence). The CDR3 is made up of 13 amino acids. Trimming removed 5 bases from V and 3 bases from J, with 11 bases in between. CDR3 residues: CASSWGPYYEQYF. CDR3 sequence (DNA): TGTGCCAGTAGTTGGGGGCCTTACTACGAGCAGTACTTC.

This sequence joins TRBV5-1 and TRBJ1-1; a weak D match, TRBD1 (6 bases). V was shortened by 0 bases and J by 4 bases, with 7 bases between the two germline ends. Looked up from germline, CDR1 is SGHRS and CDR2 is YFSETQ. The CDR3 sequence is 13 residues long. The CDR3 DNA follows: TGCGCCAGCAGCTTGGAAGGGGGCACTGAAGCTTTCTTT. Its translation: CASSLEGGTEAFF.